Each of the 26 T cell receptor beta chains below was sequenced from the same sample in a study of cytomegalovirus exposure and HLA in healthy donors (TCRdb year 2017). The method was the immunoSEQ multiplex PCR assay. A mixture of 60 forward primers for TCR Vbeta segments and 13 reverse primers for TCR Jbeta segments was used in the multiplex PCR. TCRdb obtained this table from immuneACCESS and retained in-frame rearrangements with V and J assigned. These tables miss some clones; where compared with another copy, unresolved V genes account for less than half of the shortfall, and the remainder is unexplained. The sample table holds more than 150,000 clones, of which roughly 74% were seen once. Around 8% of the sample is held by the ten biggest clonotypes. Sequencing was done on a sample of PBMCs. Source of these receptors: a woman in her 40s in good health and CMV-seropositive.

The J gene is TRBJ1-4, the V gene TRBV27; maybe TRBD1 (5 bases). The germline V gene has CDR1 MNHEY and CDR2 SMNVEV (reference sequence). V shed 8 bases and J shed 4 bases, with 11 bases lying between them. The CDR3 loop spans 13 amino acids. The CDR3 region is CASRGTNNEKLFF. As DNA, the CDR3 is TGTGCCAGCCGGGGGACCAATAATGAAAAACTGTTTTTT.

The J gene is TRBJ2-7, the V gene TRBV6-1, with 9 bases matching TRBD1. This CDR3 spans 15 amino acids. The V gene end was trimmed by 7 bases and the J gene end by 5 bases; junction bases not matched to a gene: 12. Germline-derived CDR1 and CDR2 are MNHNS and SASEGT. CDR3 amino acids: CASTAGQGLVHEQYF. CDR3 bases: TGTGCCAGCACCGCCGGACAGGGGTTAGTCCACGAGCAGTACTTC.

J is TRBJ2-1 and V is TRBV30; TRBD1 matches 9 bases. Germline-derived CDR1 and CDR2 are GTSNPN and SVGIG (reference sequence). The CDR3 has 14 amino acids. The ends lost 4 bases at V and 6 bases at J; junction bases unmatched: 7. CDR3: CAWKGQGFFNEQFF. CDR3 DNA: TGTGCCTGGAAAGGACAGGGGTTTTTCAATGAGCAGTTCTTC.

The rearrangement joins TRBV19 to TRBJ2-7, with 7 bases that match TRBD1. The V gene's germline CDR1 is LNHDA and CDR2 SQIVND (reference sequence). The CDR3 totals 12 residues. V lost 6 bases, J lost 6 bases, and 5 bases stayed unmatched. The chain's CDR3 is CASSFGTAEQYF. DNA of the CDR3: TGTGCCAGTAGCTTCGGGACAGCCGAGCAGTACTTC.

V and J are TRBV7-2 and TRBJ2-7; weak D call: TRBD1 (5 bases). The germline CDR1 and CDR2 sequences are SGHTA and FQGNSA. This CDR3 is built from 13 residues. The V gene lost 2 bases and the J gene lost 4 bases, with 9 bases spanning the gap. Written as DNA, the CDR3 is TGTGCCAGCAGCTTACGGCAGGGTTACGAGCAGTACTTC. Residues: CASSLRQGYEQYF.

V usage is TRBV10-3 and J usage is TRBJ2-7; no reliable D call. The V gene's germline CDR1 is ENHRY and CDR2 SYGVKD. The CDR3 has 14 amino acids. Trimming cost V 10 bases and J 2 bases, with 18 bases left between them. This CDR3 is CATHFSGGTYEQYF. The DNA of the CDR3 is TGTGCCACCCATTTCTCCGGCGGAACCTACGAGCAGTACTTC.

The CDR3 sequence is CASRQGSRYQPQHF. CDR3 coding DNA: TGTGCCAGTAGGCAGGGTAGTCGGTATCAGCCCCAGCATTTT. The genes are TRBV19 and TRBJ1-5; TRBD1 might be the D (5 bases). V gave up 6 bases and J gave up 5 bases, with 14 bases separating them. CDR3 length: 14 residues. Per germline, CDR1 LNHDA and CDR2 SQIVND (reference sequence).

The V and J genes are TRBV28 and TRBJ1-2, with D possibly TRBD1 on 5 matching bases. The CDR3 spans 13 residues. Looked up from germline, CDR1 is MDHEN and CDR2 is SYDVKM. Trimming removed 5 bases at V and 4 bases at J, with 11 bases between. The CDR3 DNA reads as TGTGCCAGCAGTCTCGGGGGACTCTATGGCTACACCTTC. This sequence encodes CASSLGGLYGYTF.

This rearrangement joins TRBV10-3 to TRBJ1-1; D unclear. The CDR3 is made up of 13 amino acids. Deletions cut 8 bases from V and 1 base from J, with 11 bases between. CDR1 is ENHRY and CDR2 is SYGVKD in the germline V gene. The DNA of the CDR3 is TGTGCCATCGCGATTGGTGGGAACACTGAAGCTTTCTTT. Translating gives CAIAIGGNTEAFF.

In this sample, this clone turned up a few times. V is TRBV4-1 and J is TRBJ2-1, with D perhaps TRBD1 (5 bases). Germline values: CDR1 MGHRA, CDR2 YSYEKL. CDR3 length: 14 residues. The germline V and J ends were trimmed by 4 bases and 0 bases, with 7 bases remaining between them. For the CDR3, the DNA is TGCGCCAGCAGCCTGGGGCACTCCTACAATGAGCAGTTCTTC. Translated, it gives CASSLGHSYNEQFF.

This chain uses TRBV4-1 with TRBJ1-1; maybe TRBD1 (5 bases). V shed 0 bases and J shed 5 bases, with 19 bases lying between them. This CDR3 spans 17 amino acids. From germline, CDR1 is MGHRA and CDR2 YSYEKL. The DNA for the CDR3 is TGCGCCAGCAGCCAAGAGCGGAGGGGCGCGGGGGGGACTGAAGCTTTCTTT. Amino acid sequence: CASSQERRGAGGTEAFF.

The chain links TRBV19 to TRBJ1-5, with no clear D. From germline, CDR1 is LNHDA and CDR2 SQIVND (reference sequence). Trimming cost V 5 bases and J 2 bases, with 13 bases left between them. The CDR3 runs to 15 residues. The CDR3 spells CASSGLGDGNQPQHF. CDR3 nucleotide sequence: TGTGCCAGTAGTGGCCTCGGGGATGGCAATCAGCCCCAGCATTTT.

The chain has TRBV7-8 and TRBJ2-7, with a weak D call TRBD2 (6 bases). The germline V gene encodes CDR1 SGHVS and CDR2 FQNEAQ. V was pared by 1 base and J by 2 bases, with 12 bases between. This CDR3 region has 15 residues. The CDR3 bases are TGTGCCAGCAGCTTAGTCCTCGGGGGAACCTACGAGCAGTACTTC. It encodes CASSLVLGGTYEQYF. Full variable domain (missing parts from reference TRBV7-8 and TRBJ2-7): GAGVSQSPRYKVAKRGQDVALRCDPISGHVSLFWYQQALGQGPEFLTYFQNEAQLDKSGLPSDRFFAERPEGSVSTLKIQRTQQEDSAVYLCASSLVLGGTYEQYFGPGTRLTVT.

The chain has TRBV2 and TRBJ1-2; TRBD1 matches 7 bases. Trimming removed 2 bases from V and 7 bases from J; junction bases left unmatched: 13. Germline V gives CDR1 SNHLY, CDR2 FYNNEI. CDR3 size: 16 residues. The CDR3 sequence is CASSERVQGFGRGYTF. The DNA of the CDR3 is TGTGCCAGCAGTGAAAGGGTACAGGGGTTTGGTCGTGGCTACACCTTC.

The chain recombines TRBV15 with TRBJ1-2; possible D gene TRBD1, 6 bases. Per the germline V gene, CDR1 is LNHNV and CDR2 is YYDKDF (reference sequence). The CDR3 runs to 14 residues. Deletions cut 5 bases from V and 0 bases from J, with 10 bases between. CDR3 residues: CATSPGQSNYGYTF. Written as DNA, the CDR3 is TGTGCCACCAGCCCCGGACAGTCTAACTATGGCTACACCTTC.

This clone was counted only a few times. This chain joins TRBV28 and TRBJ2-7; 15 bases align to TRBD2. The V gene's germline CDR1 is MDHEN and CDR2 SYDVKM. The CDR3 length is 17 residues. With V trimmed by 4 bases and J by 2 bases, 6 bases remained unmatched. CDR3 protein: CASSSGTSGRLTYEQYF. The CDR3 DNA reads TGTGCCAGCAGTTCCGGGACTAGCGGGAGGCTAACCTACGAGCAGTACTTC.

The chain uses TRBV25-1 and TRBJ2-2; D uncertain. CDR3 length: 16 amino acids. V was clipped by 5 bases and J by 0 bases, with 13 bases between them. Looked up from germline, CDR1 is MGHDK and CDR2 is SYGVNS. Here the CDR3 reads CASSPLDTANTGELFF. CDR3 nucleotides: TGTGCCAGCAGTCCGCTCGACACTGCGAACACCGGGGAGCTGTTTTTT.

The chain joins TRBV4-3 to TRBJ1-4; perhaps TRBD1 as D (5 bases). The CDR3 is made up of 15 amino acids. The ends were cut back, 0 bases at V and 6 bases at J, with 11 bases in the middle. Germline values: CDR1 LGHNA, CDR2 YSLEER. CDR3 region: CASSQDGDSHEKLFF. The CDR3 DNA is TGCGCCAGCAGCCAAGATGGGGACTCGCATGAAAAACTGTTTTTT.

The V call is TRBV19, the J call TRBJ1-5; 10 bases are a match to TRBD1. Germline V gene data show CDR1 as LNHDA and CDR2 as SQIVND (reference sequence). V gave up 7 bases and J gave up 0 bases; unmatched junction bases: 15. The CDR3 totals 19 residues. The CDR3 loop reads CASTARTGGGLYSNQPQHF. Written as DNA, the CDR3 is TGTGCCAGTACCGCAAGGACAGGGGGGGGACTATATAGCAATCAGCCCCAGCATTTT.

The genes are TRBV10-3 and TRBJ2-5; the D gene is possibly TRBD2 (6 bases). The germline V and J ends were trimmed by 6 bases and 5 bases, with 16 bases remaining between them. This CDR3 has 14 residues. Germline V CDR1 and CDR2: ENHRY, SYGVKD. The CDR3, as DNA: TGTGCCATCAGACCCGACTCGGCGGGGGAGACCCAGTACTTC. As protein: CAIRPDSAGETQYF.

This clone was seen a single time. As DNA, the CDR3 is TGTGCCAGCTCAGGGACAGGGCCCCACGAGCAGTACTTC. This gives the protein CASSGTGPHEQYF. The gene calls are TRBV18 and TRBJ2-7; TRBD1 matches at 9 bases. The CDR3 runs 13 residues. V gave up 5 bases and J gave up 5 bases; unmatched junction bases: 4. The germline V gene has CDR1 KGHSH and CDR2 LQKENI.

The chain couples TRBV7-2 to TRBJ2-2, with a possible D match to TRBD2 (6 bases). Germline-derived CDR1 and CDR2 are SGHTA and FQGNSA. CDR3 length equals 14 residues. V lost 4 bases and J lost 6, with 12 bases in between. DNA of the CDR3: TGTGCCAGCAGCTCATCCTGGGACTCCGGGGAGCTGTTTTTT. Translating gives CASSSSWDSGELFF.

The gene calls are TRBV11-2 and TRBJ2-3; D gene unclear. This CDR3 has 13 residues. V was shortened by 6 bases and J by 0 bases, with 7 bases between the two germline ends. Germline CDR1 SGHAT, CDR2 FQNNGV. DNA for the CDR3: TGTGCCAGCAGAAGCATTAGCACAGATACGCAGTATTTT. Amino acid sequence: CASRSISTDTQYF.

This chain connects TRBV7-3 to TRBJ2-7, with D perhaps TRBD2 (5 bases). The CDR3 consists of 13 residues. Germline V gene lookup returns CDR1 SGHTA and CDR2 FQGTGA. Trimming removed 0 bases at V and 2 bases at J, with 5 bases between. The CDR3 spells CASSLTSAYEQYF. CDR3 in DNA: TGTGCCAGCAGCTTAACTAGCGCCTACGAGCAGTACTTC. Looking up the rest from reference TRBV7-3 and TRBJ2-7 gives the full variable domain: GAGVSQTPSNKVTEKGKYVELRCDPISGHTALYWYRQSLGQGPEFLIYFQGTGAADDSGLPNDRFFAVRPEGSVSTLKIQRTERGDSAVYLCASSLTSAYEQYFGPGTRLTVT.

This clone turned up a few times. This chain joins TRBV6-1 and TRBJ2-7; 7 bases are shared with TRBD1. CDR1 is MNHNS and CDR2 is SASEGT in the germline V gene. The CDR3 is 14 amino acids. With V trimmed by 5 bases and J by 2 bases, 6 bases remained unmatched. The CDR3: CASSPGQRTYEQYF. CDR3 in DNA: TGTGCCAGCAGTCCGGGACAGCGAACCTACGAGCAGTACTTC.

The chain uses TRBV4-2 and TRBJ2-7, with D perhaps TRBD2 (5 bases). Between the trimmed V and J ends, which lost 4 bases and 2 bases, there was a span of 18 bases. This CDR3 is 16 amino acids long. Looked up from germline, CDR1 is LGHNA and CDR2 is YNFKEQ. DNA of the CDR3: TGTGCCAGCAGCCTTGACGCGGGCGCCACGGCCTACGAGCAGTACTTC. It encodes CASSLDAGATAYEQYF.